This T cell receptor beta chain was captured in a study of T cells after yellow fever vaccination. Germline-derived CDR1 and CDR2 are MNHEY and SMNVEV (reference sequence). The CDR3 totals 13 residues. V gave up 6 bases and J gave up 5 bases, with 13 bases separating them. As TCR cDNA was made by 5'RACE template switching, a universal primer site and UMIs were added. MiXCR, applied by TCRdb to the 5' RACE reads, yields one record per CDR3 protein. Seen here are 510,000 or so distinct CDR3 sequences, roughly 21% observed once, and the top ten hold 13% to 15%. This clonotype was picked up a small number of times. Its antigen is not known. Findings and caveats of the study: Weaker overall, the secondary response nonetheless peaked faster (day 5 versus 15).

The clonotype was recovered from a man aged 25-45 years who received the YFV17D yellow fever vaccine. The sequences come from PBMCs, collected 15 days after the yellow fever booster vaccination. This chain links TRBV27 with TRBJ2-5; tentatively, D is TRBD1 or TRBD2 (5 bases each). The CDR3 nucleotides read TGTGCCAGCAGCGGGACGCGTCGGGAGACCCAGTACTTC. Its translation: CASSGTRRETQYF.